The 24 T cell receptor beta chains below come from one sample, sequenced in a study of blood T cell repertoires in COVID-19. The assay was immunoSEQ multiplex PCR, and TCRdb's table has in-frame clones only and misses some. The sample includes tens of thousands of clones, roughly 90% of them seen just once. Sequencing input: peripheral blood. The source of these receptors is an elderly man in a cohort sampled during active COVID-19.

This chain uses TRBV30 with TRBJ2-6; weak D call: TRBD1 (6 bases). Germline V CDR1 and CDR2: GTSNPN, SVGIG (reference sequence). The CDR3 runs 16 residues. Trimming removed 1 base from V and 0 bases from J, with 10 bases in between. CDR3 in DNA: TGTGCCTGGAGTGACGGACAGACCTCTGGGGCCAACGTCCTGACTTTC. This gives the protein CAWSDGQTSGANVLTF. Combining the CDR3 with reference TRBV30 and TRBJ2-6 gives the whole variable domain SQTIHQWPATLVQPVGSPLSLECTVEGTSNPNLYWYRQAAGRGLQLLFYSVGIGQISSEVPQNLSASRPQDRQFILSSKKLLLSDSGFYLCAWSDGQTSGANVLTFGAGSRLTVL.

This chain links TRBV7-2 with TRBJ2-7; D is perhaps TRBD1 (5 bases). The V end was cut by 1 base, the J end by 2 bases, with 12 bases between. The CDR3 is 15 amino acids. Germline CDR1 and CDR2: SGHTA and FQGNSA. CDR3 amino acids: CASSLGGQNPYEQYF. The DNA of the CDR3 is TGTGCCAGCAGCTTAGGGGGCCAGAACCCCTACGAGCAGTACTTC.

The chain combines TRBV2 with TRBJ1-2; tentatively, D is TRBD1 (6 bases). V lost 6 bases, J lost 2 bases, and 22 bases lay in between. CDR1 SNHLY and CDR2 FYNNEI come from the germline V gene. CDR3 length equals 17 residues. This chain's CDR3 is CASRRVTGGRNNYGYTF. The CDR3 DNA reads as TGTGCCAGCAGGAGGGTTACGGGGGGGCGGAACAACTATGGCTACACCTTC. The full variable domain, with the rest looked up from reference TRBV2 and TRBJ1-2, is EPEVTQTPSHQVTQMGQEVILRCVPISNHLYFYWYRQILGQKVEFLVSFYNNEISEKSEIFDDQFSVERPDGSNFTLKIRSTKLEDSAMYFCASRRVTGGRNNYGYTFGSGTRLTVV.

This clone was observed a handful of times. The chain joins TRBV30 to TRBJ1-5; D remains ambiguous. This CDR3 comprises 13 residues. Trimming removed 5 bases at V and 4 bases at J, with 12 bases between. Germline CDR1 is GTSNPN and CDR2 is SVGIG (reference sequence). The CDR3 reads CAWSVRANQPQHF. In DNA form, the CDR3 reads TGTGCCTGGTCGGTGAGAGCGAATCAGCCCCAGCATTTT.

The V call is TRBV7-9, the J call TRBJ2-5; the match to TRBD1 covers 8 bases. CDR1 is SEHNR, CDR2 FQNEAQ, per germline (reference sequence). Unmatched junction bases numbered 5, after V lost 4 bases and J lost 4 bases. The CDR3 runs to 14 residues. The CDR3 spells CASSSGRGLETQYF. The CDR3 bases are TGTGCCAGCAGCTCCGGCAGGGGGCTAGAGACCCAGTACTTC.

This sequence joins TRBV30 and TRBJ1-1; D is perhaps TRBD1 (5 bases). Germline V CDR1 and CDR2: GTSNPN, SVGIG (reference sequence). V was shortened by 2 bases and J by 1 base, with 11 bases between the two germline ends. The CDR3 covers 14 residues. The CDR3 region is CAWSPGLPNTEAFF. CDR3 DNA: TGTGCCTGGAGTCCGGGACTGCCGAACACTGAAGCTTTCTTT.

This clone came up once. The chain couples TRBV7-9 to TRBJ2-3; D gene ambiguous. This CDR3 is 13 amino acids long. Trimming shortened V by 3 bases and J by 0 bases, and 4 bases separated the two germline ends. From germline, CDR1 is SEHNR and CDR2 FQNEAQ (reference sequence). In DNA, the CDR3 is TGTGCCAGCAGCTTCGAGAGCACAGATACGCAGTATTTT. Encoded protein: CASSFESTDTQYF.

The chain recombines TRBV10-3 with TRBJ2-2; 8 bases are a match to TRBD1. Per germline, CDR1 ENHRY and CDR2 SYGVKD. This CDR3 has 14 residues. The V gene end was trimmed by 10 bases and the J gene end by 0 bases; junction bases not matched to a gene: 4. The CDR3 loop is CATDRGTNTGELFF. CDR3 nucleotide sequence: TGTGCCACCGACAGGGGAACGAACACCGGGGAGCTGTTTTTT.

The chain joins TRBV19 to TRBJ2-1, with 9 bases lining up with TRBD2. The ends lost 3 bases at V and 9 bases at J; junction bases unmatched: 9. CDR1 and CDR2 from the germline V gene are LNHDA and SQIVND (reference sequence). The CDR3 covers 15 residues. This CDR3 reads CASSIGTSRTSEQFF. CDR3 nucleotide sequence: TGTGCCAGTAGTATCGGGACTAGCCGTACTAGTGAGCAGTTCTTC.

To note about this clone: The same CDR3 is also encoded by other DNA sequences in this sample. The rearrangement uses TRBV3-1 (or the pseudogene TRBV3-2) and TRBJ2-5; 11 nucleotides match TRBD2. V lost 1 base, J lost 1 base, and 2 bases stayed unmatched. The CDR3 runs 16 residues. CDR1 is LGHDT, CDR2 YNNKEL, per germline (reference sequence). The CDR3 region is CASSQGLAGGQETQYF. CDR3 sequence (DNA): TGTGCCAGCAGCCAAGGGCTAGCGGGGGGCCAAGAGACCCAGTACTTC.

The chain is built from TRBV5-4 and TRBJ2-3; TRBD2 matches at 13 bases. CDR1 is SGHNT, CDR2 YYREEE, per germline (reference sequence). Trimming at V came to 1 base and at J to 2 bases, leaving 10 bases not matched to a gene. There are 19 residues in the CDR3. CDR3 nucleotides: TGTGCCAGCAGCTTGAGACTAGCGGGAGGCCTCCGGGTCACAGATACGCAGTATTTT. It yields the protein CASSLRLAGGLRVTDTQYF. The full variable domain, completed using reference TRBV5-4 and TRBJ2-3, is ETGVTQSPTHLIKTRGQQVTLRCSSQSGHNTVSWYQQALGQGPQFIFQYYREEENGRGNFPPRFSGLQFPNYSSELNVNALELDDSALYLCASSLRLAGGLRVTDTQYFGPGTRLTVL.

This clone is medium-sized. The chain uses TRBV4-1 and TRBJ1-4; D is unclear. The CDR3 loop spans 16 amino acids. Trimming pared 0 bases from V and 4 bases from J, leaving 12 bases between. CDR1 is MGHRA, CDR2 YSYEKL, per germline. The CDR3: CASSQDRSGVNEKLFF. The CDR3 bases are TGCGCCAGCAGCCAAGATCGGTCCGGAGTTAATGAAAAACTGTTTTTT.

This chain links TRBV6-5 with TRBJ2-4; 9 positions match TRBD2. With 3 bases clipped from V and 3 bases from J, the junction kept 3 bases outside the gene matches. Germline V gene lookup returns CDR1 MNHEY and CDR2 SVGAGI. The CDR3 spans 15 residues. The CDR3 region is CASSYSGSYKNIQYF. Here the CDR3 DNA reads TGTGCCAGCAGTTATAGCGGGAGTTACAAAAACATTCAGTACTTC.

The genes are TRBV5-4 and TRBJ2-2; 13 nucleotides match TRBD2. Looked up from germline, CDR1 is SGHNT and CDR2 is YYREEE (reference sequence). The V segment lost 0 bases and the J segment 6 bases; nucleotides outside the gene matches: 2. This CDR3 spans 16 amino acids. CDR3 nucleotide sequence: TGTGCCAGCAGCTTGGCACTAGCGGGAGGGTCCGGGGAGCTGTTTTTT. Its protein product is CASSLALAGGSGELFF.

The chain joins TRBV6-5 to TRBJ2-7; 7 nucleotides agree with TRBD1. The CDR3 has 16 amino acids. V lost 3 bases to trimming and J lost 0 bases; unmatched junction nucleotides: 8. CDR1 and CDR2 from the germline V gene are MNHEY and SVGAGI. In nucleotides, the CDR3 is TGTGCCAGCAGTTATTCCGACAGGGTAAGCTCCTACGAGCAGTACTTC. Translation: CASSYSDRVSSYEQYF.

This clone came up a few times. The V gene is TRBV2, the J gene TRBJ1-5; D perhaps matches TRBD1 (6 bases). Germline V gives CDR1 SNHLY, CDR2 FYNNEI. V dropped 10 bases and J dropped 1 base, with 11 bases sitting between them. This CDR3 contains 13 residues. CDR3 nucleotides: TGTGCCACCCAGCAGGGGAGCAATCAGCCCCAGCATTTT. Residues: CATQQGSNQPQHF.

This clone was detected a few times. The chain joins TRBV5-4 to TRBJ1-6; TRBD1 is a possible D gene (5 bases). The germline V gene has CDR1 SGHNT and CDR2 YYREEE (reference sequence). V was clipped by 0 bases and J by 6 bases, with 10 bases between them. The CDR3 extends over 15 amino acids. The CDR3 coding sequence is TGTGCCAGCAGCTTGGAGGCAGGGATTAATTCACCCCTCCACTTT. As protein: CASSLEAGINSPLHF.

V gene TRBV19 combines with J gene TRBJ2-4; a weak D match, TRBD1 (6 bases). CDR3 length: 16 amino acids. V lost 8 bases and J 5 bases, leaving 22 bases between the germline ends. The germline gives CDR1 LNHDA, CDR2 SQIVND (reference sequence). The CDR3 protein is CASSVGAVREQNIQYF. The CDR3 region has the DNA TGTGCCAGTTCCGTGGGGGCGGTTCGGGAACAAAACATTCAGTACTTC. Drawing the rest from reference TRBV19 and TRBJ2-4, the complete variable domain is DGGITQSPKYLFRKEGQNVTLSCEQNLNHDAMYWYRQDPGQGLRLIYYSQIVNDFQKGDIAEGYSVSREKKESFPLTVTSAQKNPTAFYLCASSVGAVREQNIQYFGAGTRLSVL.

The V gene is TRBV5-1, the J gene TRBJ2-7; TRBD1 matches at 7 bases. Germline CDR1 reads SGHRS; CDR2 reads YFSETQ. Germline trimming cut 2 bases from V and 2 bases from J; bases unmatched to any gene: 4. The CDR3 is 14 amino acids. The CDR3 sequence is CASSFGQETYEQYF. The CDR3 DNA reads as TGCGCCAGCAGCTTCGGACAGGAGACCTACGAGCAGTACTTC.

The chain is built from TRBV15 and TRBJ1-2; TRBD1 matches at 9 bases. Germline V lookup: CDR1 LNHNV, CDR2 YYDKDF (reference sequence). CDR3 length: 15 amino acids. Losses at the gene ends were 4 bases for V and 3 bases for J; bases not matched to a gene: 6. CDR3 residues: CATSTDTGGHYGYTF. The CDR3 DNA follows: TGTGCCACCAGCACCGATACAGGGGGCCACTATGGCTACACCTTC.

The gene calls are TRBV7-2 and TRBJ2-3, with TRBD2 matching over 12 bases. Looked up from germline, CDR1 is SGHTA and CDR2 is FQGNSA. This CDR3 has 15 residues. V shed 4 bases, J shed 5 bases, and the junction held 4 bases outside the gene matches. The CDR3 is CASSSSGGAVDTQYF. The DNA for the CDR3 is TGTGCCAGCAGCTCTAGCGGGGGGGCCGTAGATACGCAGTATTTT.

V is TRBV29-1 and J is TRBJ2-3; D unresolved. CDR3 length: 13 amino acids. Trimming removed 7 bases from V and 2 bases from J, with 13 bases in between. The germline V gene has CDR1 SQVTM and CDR2 ANQGSEA. CDR3 amino acids: CSGAYVSTDTQYF. The CDR3 nucleotides read TGCAGCGGGGCCTACGTCTCCACAGATACGCAGTATTTT.

The chain links TRBV5-4 to TRBJ2-5, with D perhaps matching TRBD1 (6 bases). This CDR3 region has 14 residues. Between the trimmed V and J ends, which lost 6 bases and 5 bases, there was a span of 17 bases. In germline, CDR1 is SGHNT, CDR2 YYREEE (reference sequence). As DNA, the CDR3 is TGTGCCAGCAACTCTCTAGGGGGTTCGGAGACCCAGTACTTC. The encoded protein is CASNSLGGSETQYF. The full variable domain, completed using reference TRBV5-4 and TRBJ2-5, is ETGVTQSPTHLIKTRGQQVTLRCSSQSGHNTVSWYQQALGQGPQFIFQYYREEENGRGNFPPRFSGLQFPNYSSELNVNALELDDSALYLCASNSLGGSETQYFGPGTRLLVL.

The chain has TRBV6-5 and TRBJ1-5, with D possibly being TRBD1 (5 bases). V was clipped by 6 bases and J by 7 bases, with 13 bases between them. The length of the CDR3 is 13 residues. Germline V gene sequence: CDR1 MNHEY, CDR2 SVGAGI. The CDR3 DNA sequence: TGTGCCAGCAGGCAGGGTCTTTCCCAGCCCCAGCATTTT. Translation: CASRQGLSQPQHF.